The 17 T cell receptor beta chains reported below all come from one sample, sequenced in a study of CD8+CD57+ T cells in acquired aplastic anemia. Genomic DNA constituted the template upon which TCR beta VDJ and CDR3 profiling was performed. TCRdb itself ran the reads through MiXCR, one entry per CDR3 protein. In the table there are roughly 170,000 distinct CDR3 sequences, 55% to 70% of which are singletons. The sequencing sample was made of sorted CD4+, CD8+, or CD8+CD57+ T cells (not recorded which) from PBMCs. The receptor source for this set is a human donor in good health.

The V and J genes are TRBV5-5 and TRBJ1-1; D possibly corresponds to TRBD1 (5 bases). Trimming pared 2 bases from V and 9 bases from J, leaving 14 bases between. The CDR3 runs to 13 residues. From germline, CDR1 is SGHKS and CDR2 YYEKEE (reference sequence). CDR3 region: CASSLTGTVKAFF. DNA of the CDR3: TGTGCCAGCAGCTTAACAGGAACGGTGAAAGCTTTCTTT.

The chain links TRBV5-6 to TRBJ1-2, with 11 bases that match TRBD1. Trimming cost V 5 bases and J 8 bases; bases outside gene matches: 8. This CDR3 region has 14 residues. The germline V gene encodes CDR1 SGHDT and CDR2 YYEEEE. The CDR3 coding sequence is TGTGCCAGCAGTTTAATGGACAGGGGGCAAGGCTACACCTTC. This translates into CASSLMDRGQGYTF.

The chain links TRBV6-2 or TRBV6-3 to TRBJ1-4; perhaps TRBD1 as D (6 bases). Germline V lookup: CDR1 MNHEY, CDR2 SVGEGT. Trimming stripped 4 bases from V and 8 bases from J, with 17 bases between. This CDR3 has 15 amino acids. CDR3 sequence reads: CASSSGGRAEEKLFF. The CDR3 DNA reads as TGTGCCAGCAGTTCCGGGGGCAGGGCTGAGGAAAAACTGTTTTTT.

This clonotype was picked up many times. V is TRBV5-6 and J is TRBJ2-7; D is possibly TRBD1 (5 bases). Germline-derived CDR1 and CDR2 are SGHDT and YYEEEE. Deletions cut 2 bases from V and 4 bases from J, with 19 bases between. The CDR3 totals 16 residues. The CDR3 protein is CASSFIKDKVRYEQYF. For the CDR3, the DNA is TGTGCCAGCAGCTTTATCAAGGACAAAGTCAGGTACGAGCAGTACTTC.

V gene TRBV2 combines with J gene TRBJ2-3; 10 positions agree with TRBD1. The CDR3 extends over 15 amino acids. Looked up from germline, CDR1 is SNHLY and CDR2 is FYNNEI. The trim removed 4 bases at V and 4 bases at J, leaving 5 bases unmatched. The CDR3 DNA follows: TGTGCCAGCAGTGCTTGGGACAGGGGCGCAGATACGCAGTATTTT. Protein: CASSAWDRGADTQYF.

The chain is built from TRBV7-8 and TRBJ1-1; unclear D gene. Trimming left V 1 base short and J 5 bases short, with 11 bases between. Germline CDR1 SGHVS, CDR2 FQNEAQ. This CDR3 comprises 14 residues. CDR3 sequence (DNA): TGTGCCAGCAGCTTAGGGCAAGTAAGGACTGAAGCTTTCTTT. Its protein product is CASSLGQVRTEAFF.

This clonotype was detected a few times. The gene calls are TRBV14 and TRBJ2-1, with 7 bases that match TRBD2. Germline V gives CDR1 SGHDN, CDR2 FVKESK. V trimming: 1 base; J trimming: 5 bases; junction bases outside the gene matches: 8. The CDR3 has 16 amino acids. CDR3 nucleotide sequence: TGTGCCAGCAGCCAAGTTCCTGGACTAGTTGACAATGAGCAGTTCTTC. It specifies CASSQVPGLVDNEQFF.

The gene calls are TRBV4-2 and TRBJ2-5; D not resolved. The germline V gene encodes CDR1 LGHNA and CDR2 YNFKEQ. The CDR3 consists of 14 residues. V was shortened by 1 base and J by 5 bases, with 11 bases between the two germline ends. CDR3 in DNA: TGTGCCAGCAGCCAAGGAACCCCTTTGGAGACCCAGTACTTC. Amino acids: CASSQGTPLETQYF.

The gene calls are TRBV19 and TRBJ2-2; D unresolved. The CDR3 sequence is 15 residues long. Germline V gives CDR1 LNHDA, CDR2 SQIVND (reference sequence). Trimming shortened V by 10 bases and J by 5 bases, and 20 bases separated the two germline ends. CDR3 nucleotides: TGTGCCACCAAAATCGACACCTATCGGACCGGGGAGCTGTTTTTT. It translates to CATKIDTYRTGELFF.

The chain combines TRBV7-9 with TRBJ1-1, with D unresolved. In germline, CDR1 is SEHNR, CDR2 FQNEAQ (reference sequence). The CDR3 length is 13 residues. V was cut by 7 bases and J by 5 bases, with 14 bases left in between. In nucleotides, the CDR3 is TGTGCCAGCAACAAACCGGTGGAAACTGAAGCTTTCTTT. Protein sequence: CASNKPVETEAFF.

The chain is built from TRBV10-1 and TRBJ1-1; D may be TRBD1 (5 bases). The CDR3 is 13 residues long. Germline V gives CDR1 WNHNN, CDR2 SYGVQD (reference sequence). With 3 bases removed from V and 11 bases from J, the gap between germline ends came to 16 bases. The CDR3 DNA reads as TGCGCCAGCAGTGAACTTTTTGGGACGGTGGCTTTCTTT. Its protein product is CASSELFGTVAFF.

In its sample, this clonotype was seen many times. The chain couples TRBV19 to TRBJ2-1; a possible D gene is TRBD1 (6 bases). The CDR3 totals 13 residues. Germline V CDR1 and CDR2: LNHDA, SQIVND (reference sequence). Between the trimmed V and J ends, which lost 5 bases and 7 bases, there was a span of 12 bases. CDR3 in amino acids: CASSYTGLNEQFF. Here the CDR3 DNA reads TGTGCCAGTAGTTACACAGGGCTGAATGAGCAGTTCTTC. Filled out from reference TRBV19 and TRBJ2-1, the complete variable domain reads DGGITQSPKYLFRKEGQNVTLSCEQNLNHDAMYWYRQDPGQGLRLIYYSQIVNDFQKGDIAEGYSVSREKKESFPLTVTSAQKNPTAFYLCASSYTGLNEQFFGPGTRLTVL.

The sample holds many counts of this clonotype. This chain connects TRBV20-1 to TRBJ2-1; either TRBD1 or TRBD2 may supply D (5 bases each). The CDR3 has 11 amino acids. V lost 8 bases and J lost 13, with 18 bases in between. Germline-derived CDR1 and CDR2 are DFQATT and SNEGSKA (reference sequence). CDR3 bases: TGCAGTCGCAGAGGGGTGGGGATTCAGTTCTTC. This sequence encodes CSRRGVGIQFF.

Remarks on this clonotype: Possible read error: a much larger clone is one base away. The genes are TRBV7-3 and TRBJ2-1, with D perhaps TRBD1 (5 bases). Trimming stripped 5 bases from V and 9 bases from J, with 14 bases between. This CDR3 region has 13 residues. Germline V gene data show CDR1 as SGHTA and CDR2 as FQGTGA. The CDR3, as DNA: TGTGCCAGCAGCCTGGACACAAACAGTGAGCAGTTCTTC. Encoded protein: CASSLDTNSEQFF.

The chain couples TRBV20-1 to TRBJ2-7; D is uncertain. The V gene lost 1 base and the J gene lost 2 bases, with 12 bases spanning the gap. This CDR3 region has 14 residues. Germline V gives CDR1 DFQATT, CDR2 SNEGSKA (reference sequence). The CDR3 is CSARVDGRTYEQYF. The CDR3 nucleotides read TGCAGTGCTAGAGTAGACGGGCGCACCTACGAGCAGTACTTC.

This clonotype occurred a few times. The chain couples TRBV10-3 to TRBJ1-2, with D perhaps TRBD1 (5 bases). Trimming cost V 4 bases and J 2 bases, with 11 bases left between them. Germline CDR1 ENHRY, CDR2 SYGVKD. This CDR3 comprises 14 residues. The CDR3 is CAISVEGMNYGYTF. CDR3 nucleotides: TGTGCCATCAGTGTCGAGGGGATGAACTATGGCTACACCTTC.

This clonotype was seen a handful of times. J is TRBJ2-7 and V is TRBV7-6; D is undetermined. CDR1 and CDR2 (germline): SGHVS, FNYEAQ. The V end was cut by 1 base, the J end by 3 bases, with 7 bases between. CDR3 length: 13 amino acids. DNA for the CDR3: TGTGCCAGCAGCTTAGATGCCCTCTACGAGCAGTACTTC. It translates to CASSLDALYEQYF.